This TCR beta chain comes out of a study of CXCR4 blockade with PD-1 therapy in pancreatic cancer. Here immunoSEQ multiplex PCR was the method, and the copy in TCRdb shows in-frame clones only, minus some. The table shows about 5,900 clones, with 35% to 45% occurring only once. Concerning this clone itself: The antigen is unknown.

Germline lookup yields CDR1 LNHNV and CDR2 YYDKDF (reference sequence). Trimming removed 5 bases from V and 8 bases from J, with 18 bases in between. The CDR3 contains 14 residues. Study-wide findings and caveats: Tumors were clonally expanded, mean approximately 0.15 versus 0.05 in healthy blood.

These archived tumors were resected from patients never given neoadjuvant therapy beforehand. The sequenced sample was tumor tissue. This receptor was taken from a human donor with pancreatic ductal adenocarcinoma. The chain joins TRBV15 to TRBJ1-2; possible D gene TRBD1, 5 bases. Here the CDR3 DNA reads TGTGCCACCAGCGGGTTAACTGTAGACAGCGGCTACACCTTC. Translated, it gives CATSGLTVDSGYTF.